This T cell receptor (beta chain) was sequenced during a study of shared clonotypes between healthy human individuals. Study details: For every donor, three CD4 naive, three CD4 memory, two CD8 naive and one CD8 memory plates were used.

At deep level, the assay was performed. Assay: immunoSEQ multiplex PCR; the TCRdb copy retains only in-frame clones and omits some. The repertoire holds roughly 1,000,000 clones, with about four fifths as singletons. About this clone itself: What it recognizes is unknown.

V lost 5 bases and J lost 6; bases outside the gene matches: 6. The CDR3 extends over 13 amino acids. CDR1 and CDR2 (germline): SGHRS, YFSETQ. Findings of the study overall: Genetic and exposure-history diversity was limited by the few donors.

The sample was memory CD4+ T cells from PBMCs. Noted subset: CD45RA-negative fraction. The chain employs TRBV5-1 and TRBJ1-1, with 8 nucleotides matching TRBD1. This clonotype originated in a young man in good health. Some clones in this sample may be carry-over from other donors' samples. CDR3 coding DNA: TGCGCCAGCAGGGACAGGGACGGGGCTGAAGCTTTCTTT. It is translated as CASRDRDGAEAFF.